This TCR beta chain was identified in a study of cytomegalovirus exposure and HLA in healthy donors. Study information: A later analysis reported the 130 or so validation repertoires used the same platform as the approximately 660 first-cohort repertoires.

The donors were in the approximately 130-subject validation cohort; that cohort was separate from the roughly 730-subject first cohort. TCRdb's table, derived via immunoSEQ multiplex PCR, lists solely in-frame clones and lacks some. The data contain over 250,000 clones, around 90% of them seen just once; the ten biggest clones take up over 1%. Germline-derived CDR1 and CDR2 are SGHVS and FNYEAQ. The CDR3 spans 18 residues. J was trimmed by 7 bases and V by 1 base; bases with no gene match: 15. As regards this clone: What it binds is not known.

General study points: A later analysis found first-cohort TCR clusters tended to co-occur in the 90 to 150 validation repertoires.

The chain employs TRBV7-6 and TRBJ2-1; 8 bases fit TRBD2. The sequenced sample was PBMCs. This TCR came from a woman in her thirties in good health and CMV-seropositive. The CDR3 loop reads CASSLEMGPGLDVNEQFF. CDR3 coding DNA: TGTGCCAGCAGCTTAGAGATGGGCCCGGGACTAGATGTAAATGAGCAGTTCTTC. Based on the CDR3 plus reference TRBV7-6 and TRBJ2-1, the full variable domain is GAGVSQSPRYKVTKRGQDVALRCDPISGHVSLYWYRQALGQGPEFLTYFNYEAQQDKSGLPNDRFSAERPEGSISTLTIQRTEQRDSAMYRCASSLEMGPGLDVNEQFFGPGTRLTVL.